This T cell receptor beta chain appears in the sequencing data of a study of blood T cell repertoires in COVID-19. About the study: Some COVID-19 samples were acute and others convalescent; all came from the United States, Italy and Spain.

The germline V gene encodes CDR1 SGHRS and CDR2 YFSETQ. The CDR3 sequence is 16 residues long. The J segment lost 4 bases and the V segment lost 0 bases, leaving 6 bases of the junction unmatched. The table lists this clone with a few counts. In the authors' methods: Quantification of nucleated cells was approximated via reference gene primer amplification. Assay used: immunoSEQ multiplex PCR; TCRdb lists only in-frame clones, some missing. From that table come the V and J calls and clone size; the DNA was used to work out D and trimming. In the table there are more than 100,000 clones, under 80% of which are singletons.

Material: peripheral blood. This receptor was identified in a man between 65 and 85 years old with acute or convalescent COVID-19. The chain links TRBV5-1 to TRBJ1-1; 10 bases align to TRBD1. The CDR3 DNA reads TGCGCCAGCAGCTTGGCCTCGACAGGGGGCGCCACTGAAGCTTTCTTT. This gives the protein CASSLASTGGATEAFF.